This T cell receptor (beta chain) was identified during a study of blood T cell repertoires in COVID-19. Study context: Nucleic acid was either cDNA or gDNA, and it came from T cells, B-cell-depleted T cells, or PBMCs.

Original analysis: Estimation of nucleated cell counts relied on the amplification of reference gene primers. TCRdb keeps only in-frame clones here, not all; method: immunoSEQ multiplex PCR. V and J calls and clone size are those listed in that table; D and trimming were worked out from the DNA. The table records tens of thousands of clones, more than 75% of them present only once. Trimming cost V 0 bases and J 4 bases, with 8 bases left between them. CDR3 length: 13 residues. Germline V gene lookup returns CDR1 SGHRS and CDR2 YFSETQ. The rearrangement joins TRBV5-1 to TRBJ2-7, with a possible D match to TRBD2 (5 bases). The sequenced sample consisted of peripheral blood. This sequence originates from a woman older than 75 with active COVID-19. The DNA of the CDR3 is TGCGCCAGCAGCTTGGCGGACTTATACGAGCAGTACTTC. It encodes CASSLADLYEQYF.